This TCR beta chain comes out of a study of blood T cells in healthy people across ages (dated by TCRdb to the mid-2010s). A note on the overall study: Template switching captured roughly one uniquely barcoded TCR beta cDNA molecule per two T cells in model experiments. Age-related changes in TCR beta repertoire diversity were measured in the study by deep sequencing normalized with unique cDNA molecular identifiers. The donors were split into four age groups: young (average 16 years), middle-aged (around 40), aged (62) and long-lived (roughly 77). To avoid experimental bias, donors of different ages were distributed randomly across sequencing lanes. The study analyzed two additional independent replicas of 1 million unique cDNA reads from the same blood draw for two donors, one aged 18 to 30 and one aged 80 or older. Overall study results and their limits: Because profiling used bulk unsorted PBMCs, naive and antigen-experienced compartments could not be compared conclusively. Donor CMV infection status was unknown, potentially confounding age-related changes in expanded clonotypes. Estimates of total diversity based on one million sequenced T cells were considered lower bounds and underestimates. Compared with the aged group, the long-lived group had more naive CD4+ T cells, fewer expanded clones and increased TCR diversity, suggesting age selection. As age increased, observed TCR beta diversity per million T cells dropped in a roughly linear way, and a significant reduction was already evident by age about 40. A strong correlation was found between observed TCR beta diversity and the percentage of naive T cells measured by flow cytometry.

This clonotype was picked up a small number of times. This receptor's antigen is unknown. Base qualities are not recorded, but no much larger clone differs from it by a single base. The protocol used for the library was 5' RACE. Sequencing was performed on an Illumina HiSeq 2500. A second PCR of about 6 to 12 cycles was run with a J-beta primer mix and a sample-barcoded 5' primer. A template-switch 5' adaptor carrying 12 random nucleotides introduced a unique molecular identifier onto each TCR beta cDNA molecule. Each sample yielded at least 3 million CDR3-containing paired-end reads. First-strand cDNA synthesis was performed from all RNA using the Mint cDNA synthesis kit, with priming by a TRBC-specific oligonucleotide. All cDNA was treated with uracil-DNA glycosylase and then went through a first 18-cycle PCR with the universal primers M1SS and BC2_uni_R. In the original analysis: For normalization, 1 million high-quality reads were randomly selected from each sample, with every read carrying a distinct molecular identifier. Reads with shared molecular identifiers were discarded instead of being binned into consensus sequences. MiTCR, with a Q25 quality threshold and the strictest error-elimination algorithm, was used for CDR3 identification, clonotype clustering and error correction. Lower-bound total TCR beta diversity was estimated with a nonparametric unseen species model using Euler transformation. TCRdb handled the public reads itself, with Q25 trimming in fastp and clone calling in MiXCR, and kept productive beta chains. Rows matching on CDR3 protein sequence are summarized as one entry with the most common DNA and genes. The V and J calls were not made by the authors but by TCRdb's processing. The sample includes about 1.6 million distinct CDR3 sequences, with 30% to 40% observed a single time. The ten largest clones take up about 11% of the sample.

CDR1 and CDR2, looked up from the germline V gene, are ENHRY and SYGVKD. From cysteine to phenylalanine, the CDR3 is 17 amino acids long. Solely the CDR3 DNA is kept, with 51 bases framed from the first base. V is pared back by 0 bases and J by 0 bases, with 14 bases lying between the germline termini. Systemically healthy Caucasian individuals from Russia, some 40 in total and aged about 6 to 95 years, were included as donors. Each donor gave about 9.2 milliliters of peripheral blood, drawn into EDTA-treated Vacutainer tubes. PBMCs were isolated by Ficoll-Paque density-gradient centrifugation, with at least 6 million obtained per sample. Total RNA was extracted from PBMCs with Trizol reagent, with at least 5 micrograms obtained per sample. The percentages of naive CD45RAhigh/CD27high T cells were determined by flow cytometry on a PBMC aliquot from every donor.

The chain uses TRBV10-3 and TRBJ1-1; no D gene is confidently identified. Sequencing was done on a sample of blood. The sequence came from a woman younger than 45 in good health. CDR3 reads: CAISESEAEVMNTEAFF. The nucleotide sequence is TGTGCCATCAGTGAGTCGGAAGCAGAGGTAATGAACACTGAAGCTTTCTTT.